Sequencing of this T cell receptor beta chain was carried out in a study of early T cells in non-severe SARS-CoV-2 infection. In this sample, this clonotype turned up many times. The length of the CDR3 is 13 residues. With V trimmed by 5 bases and J by 4 bases, 4 bases remained unmatched. Germline V gene sequence: CDR1 SGHKS, CDR2 YYEKEE (reference sequence). In the library, individual cDNA molecules carried attached unique molecular identifiers. A single record per CDR3 protein comes from TCRdb applying MiXCR to the 5' RACE reads. This repertoire shows tens of thousands of distinct CDR3 sequences, roughly a tenth found once; its top ten account for under 6%.

Sequencing was carried out using whole blood. This receptor was identified in an adult who was a healthcare worker with PCR-confirmed SARS-CoV-2 infection or an uninfected control (not recorded which). V gene TRBV5-5 combines with J gene TRBJ2-7, with 9 bases identical to TRBD1. The CDR3 sequence: CASRTGGDYEQYF. CDR3 DNA sequence: TGTGCCAGCAGAACAGGGGGCGATTACGAGCAGTACTTC. The complete variable domain, with remaining parts taken from reference TRBV5-5 and TRBJ2-7, reads DAGVTQSPTHLIKTRGQQVTLRCSPISGHKSVSWYQQVLGQGPQFIFQYYEKEERGRGNFPDRFSARQFPNYSSELNVNALLLGDSALYLCASRTGGDYEQYFGPGTRLTVT.